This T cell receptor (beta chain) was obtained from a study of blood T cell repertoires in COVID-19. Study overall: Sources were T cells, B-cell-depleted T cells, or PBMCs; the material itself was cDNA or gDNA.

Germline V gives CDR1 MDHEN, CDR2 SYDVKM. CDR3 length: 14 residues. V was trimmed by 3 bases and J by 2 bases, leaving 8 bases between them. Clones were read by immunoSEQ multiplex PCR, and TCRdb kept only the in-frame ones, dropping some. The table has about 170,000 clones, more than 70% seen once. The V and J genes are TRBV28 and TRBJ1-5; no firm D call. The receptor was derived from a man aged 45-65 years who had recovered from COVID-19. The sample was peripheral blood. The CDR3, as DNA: TGTGCCAGCAGTTTCCAACACGGCAATCAGCCCCAGCATTTT. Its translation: CASSFQHGNQPQHF.